This TCR beta chain originates from a study of T cell responses to AZD1222 COVID-19 vaccine. Overall study results and limits: Along spike, vaccine-associated CD4 TCRs were found throughout, with dominance at 160-218 and 743-854. Most donors were white British and more were female, and clonal diversity was possibly underestimated. Repertoire samples came only from after the peak T cell response. Unmutated variant regions reportedly attract nearly half of all spike-specific TCRs.

In the case of this clone: Its cognate antigen is unknown.

This table comes from immunoSEQ multiplex PCR, and its TCRdb copy is limited to in-frame clones, with some not included. Of 85,000 to 100,000 clones in the sample, almost 80% are singletons; the top ten hold 20% to 25%. This CDR3 spans 12 amino acids. The V and J ends lost 3 bases and 8 bases respectively, with 10 bases between them. CDR1 is DFQATT and CDR2 is SNEGSKA in the germline V gene (reference sequence). This TCR was sampled from an adult in good health. The chain is built from TRBV20-1 and TRBJ1-4; D not resolved. The sequencing here drew on peripheral blood, taken on day 0 of AZD1222 vaccination. In DNA form, the CDR3 reads TGCAGTGCTAGTCGGAGTGCGGAAAAACTGTTTTTT. Its protein is CSASRSAEKLFF.